This T cell receptor beta chain was recovered during a study of CD8+CD57+ T cells in acquired aplastic anemia. About the study: DNA per sorted CD4+ or CD8+ sample ranged about 0.17 to 27.4 ug, averaging roughly 3.2 ug.

Genomic DNA constituted the template upon which TCR beta VDJ and CDR3 profiling was performed. TCRdb ran MiXCR on the reads and lists one entry per CDR3 protein. The sample has 180,000 or so distinct CDR3 sequences, less than 50% seen once; the top ten hold more than 1.5%. Patients chosen for sequencing had CD8+CD57+ cells that had expanded, as shown by flow cytometry. Every patient had severe acquired aplastic anemia. The CDR3 covers 12 residues. The ends were cut back, 5 bases at V and 4 bases at J, with 5 bases in the middle. Germline V gene sequence: CDR1 LNHDA, CDR2 SQIVND (reference sequence). Sequencing used sorted CD4+, CD8+, or CD8+CD57+ T cells (not recorded which) from PBMCs. The chain carries TRBV19 and TRBJ1-4, with D uncertain. The TCR sequence derives from a human donor with aplastic anemia. In DNA form, the CDR3 reads TGTGCCAGTAGTCACAGTAATGAAAAACTGTTTTTT. This encodes CASSHSNEKLFF. Drawing the rest from reference TRBV19 and TRBJ1-4, the complete variable domain is DGGITQSPKYLFRKEGQNVTLSCEQNLNHDAMYWYRQDPGQGLRLIYYSQIVNDFQKGDIAEGYSVSREKKESFPLTVTSAQKNPTAFYLCASSHSNEKLFFGSGTQLSVL.